This T cell receptor beta chain was captured by sequencing in a study of CD8 T cells in ankylosing spondylitis. Study results and caveats: Reactive arthritis synovial fluid and blood previously showed some of these motif variants. A TCR beta motif made of eight highly homologous variants seemed typical of ankylosing spondylitis blood. Disease-linked clones reportedly showed significant enrichment in matched ankylosing spondylitis synovial fluid. Within peripheral blood, clones linked to disease were CD8+ and relatively rare.

From germline, CDR1 is SQVTM and CDR2 ANQGSEA. This CDR3 is built from 13 residues. Trimming removed 3 bases from V and 5 bases from J, with 10 bases in between. Library preparation for TCR beta used quantitative 5'-RACE with molecular barcodes. MiXCR, run by TCRdb on the 5' RACE reads, gives a single entry per CDR3 protein. This table has around 770,000 distinct CDR3 sequences, 19% appearing once. Worth noting for this clonotype: As yet, its antigen is unknown.

Sequencing used blood, either unsorted or a sorted T cell fraction (not recorded which). This clonotype originated in a male donor with ankylosing spondylitis. The rearrangement joins TRBV29-1 to TRBJ1-4; maybe TRBD1 (5 bases). The CDR3 DNA is TGCAGCGTTGACTGGGGACTCAATGAAAAACTGTTTTTT. This gives the protein CSVDWGLNEKLFF.